The 28 T cell receptor beta chains reported below all come from one sample, sequenced in a study of shared clonotypes between healthy human individuals. Repertoires were generated with immunoSEQ multiplex PCR, while TCRdb's copy carries only in-frame clones and drops some. The table has hundreds of thousands of clones, about 95% seen once. The specimen was naive CD4+ T cells sorted from blood. Specified subset: CD45RA+ positively selected. These receptors all stem from a woman under 40 in good health.

The chain carries TRBV28 and TRBJ1-2, with D tentatively TRBD1 (5 bases). Trimming took off 7 bases at V and 8 bases at J, with 20 bases between the two ends. The CDR3 is made up of 14 amino acids. Germline CDR1 MDHEN, CDR2 SYDVKM. The CDR3: CASTNGVARVGYTF. DNA of the CDR3: TGTGCCAGCACCAATGGGGTGGCCAGGGTGGGCTACACCTTC.

The chain carries TRBV28 and TRBJ2-2; 7 bases align to TRBD2. Germline assignment: CDR1 MDHEN and CDR2 SYDVKM. The CDR3 extends over 14 amino acids. Losses at the gene ends were 8 bases for V and 1 base for J; bases not matched to a gene: 4. CDR3 in DNA: TGTGCCAGCTCGCGGGAGAGGAACACCGGGGAGCTGTTTTTT. This sequence encodes CASSRERNTGELFF.

The V gene is TRBV28, the J gene TRBJ2-5, with D possibly TRBD2 on 6 matching bases. The closer fit of TRBJ2-7 to the DNA end suggests the J call may be wrong. The CDR3 has 14 residues. Germline CDR1 is MDHEN and CDR2 is SYDVKM. The CDR3 region is CASSLPREDYEQYF. CDR3 coding DNA: TGTGCCAGCAGTTTACCCAGGGAGGACTACGAGCAGTACTTC.

This clone was recorded once. The chain couples TRBV5-1 to TRBJ2-5; TRBD2 aligns across 11 bases. The V segment lost 5 bases and the J segment 2 bases; nucleotides outside the gene matches: 5. This CDR3 spans 15 amino acids. Per the germline V gene, CDR1 is SGHRS and CDR2 is YFSETQ. In DNA, the CDR3 is TGCGCCAGCAGTTGGACTAGCGGGCAACAAGAGACCCAGTACTTC. Translation: CASSWTSGQQETQYF.

This chain joins TRBV28 and TRBJ1-1; no reliable D call. CDR3 size: 15 residues. Between the trimmed V and J ends, which lost 7 bases and 11 bases, there was a span of 26 bases. Germline values: CDR1 MDHEN, CDR2 SYDVKM. This chain's CDR3 is CASTPGEVFRVVAFF. CDR3 DNA sequence: TGTGCCAGCACCCCTGGGGAAGTTTTCCGGGTCGTGGCTTTCTTT.

This chain connects TRBV11-3 to TRBJ1-1; 10 nucleotides line up with TRBD1. Germline lookup yields CDR1 SGHNT and CDR2 YENEEA. The CDR3 extends over 15 amino acids. V dropped 3 bases and J dropped 4; count of bases not matched to a gene: 5. The chain's CDR3 is CASSLGQGRGTEAFF. DNA for the CDR3: TGTGCCAGCAGCTTGGGACAGGGGCGGGGCACTGAAGCTTTCTTT.

This chain joins TRBV11-2 and TRBJ2-7, with 8 nucleotides matching TRBD2. There are 13 residues in the CDR3. Germline trimming cut 8 bases from V and 11 bases from J; bases unmatched to any gene: 14. The germline V gene has CDR1 SGHAT and CDR2 FQNNGV. The DNA for the CDR3 is TGTGCCAGCGAAAGGGAAGTAGCGGGGCAAAAGTACTTC. It yields the protein CASEREVAGQKYF.

The chain combines TRBV9 with TRBJ2-1; TRBD2 matches 9 bases. With V trimmed by 0 bases and J by 4 bases, 5 bases remained unmatched. The germline gives CDR1 SGDLS, CDR2 YYNGEE. The CDR3 is made up of 16 amino acids. DNA for the CDR3: TGTGCCAGCAGCGTAGAGTTTGCGGGAGGGTACAATGAGCAGTTCTTC. This gives the protein CASSVEFAGGYNEQFF.

V gene TRBV5-4 combines with J gene TRBJ2-7, with 7 bases fitting TRBD2. Germline CDR1 SGHNT, CDR2 YYREEE (reference sequence). The CDR3 is made up of 14 amino acids. The ends lost 4 bases at V and 2 bases at J; junction bases unmatched: 6. The CDR3 here is CASSPGLPTYEQYF. The CDR3 DNA is TGTGCCAGCAGCCCGGGACTACCAACCTACGAGCAGTACTTC.

J is TRBJ2-5 and V is TRBV9; D is unresolved. Germline CDR1 is SGDLS and CDR2 is YYNGEE. This CDR3 has 12 amino acids. Trimming removed 5 bases at V and 5 bases at J, with 10 bases between. CDR3 region: CASRGSWETQYF. The CDR3 coding sequence is TGTGCCAGCAGGGGTAGCTGGGAGACCCAGTACTTC.

This chain joins TRBV9 and TRBJ2-4; D perhaps matches TRBD2 (5 bases). The germline V gene has CDR1 SGDLS and CDR2 YYNGEE. The CDR3 covers 15 residues. The ends were cut back, 2 bases at V and 2 bases at J, with 11 bases in the middle. The CDR3 region has the DNA TGTGCCAGCAGCGTCGAGGGTTTAACCAAAAACATTCAGTACTTC. Translated, it gives CASSVEGLTKNIQYF.

The CDR3 DNA reads TGTGCCAGCAGCTCCCTGACCGCGGGGCAAGAGACCCAGTACTTC. Translated, it gives CASSSLTAGQETQYF. This chain connects TRBV5-8 to TRBJ2-5; a weak D match, TRBD2 (6 bases). This CDR3 is built from 15 residues. V gave up 3 bases and J gave up 2 bases, with 14 bases separating them. Germline CDR1 reads SGHTS; CDR2 reads YDEGEE.

The chain employs TRBV5-7 and TRBJ1-1; tentative D call: TRBD1 (5 bases). TRBV5-7 is known as an ORF, though its function is uncertain. This CDR3 has 15 residues. V shed 3 bases and J shed 5 bases, with 17 bases lying between them. The CDR3 coding sequence is TGTGCCAGCAGCTCGGTACGGGGCGGGGGGACTGAAGCTTTCTTT. Translation gives CASSSVRGGGTEAFF.

V and J are TRBV11-2 and TRBJ1-4; D remains unclear. Trimming removed 5 bases from V and 8 bases from J, with 24 bases in between. The CDR3 has 17 residues. CDR1 is SGHAT, CDR2 FQNNGV, per germline. The CDR3 is CASSPQSTQTAGEKLFF. In DNA form, the CDR3 reads TGTGCCAGCAGCCCGCAGTCCACTCAAACGGCGGGGGAAAAACTGTTTTTT.

The sample holds one count of this clone. The CDR3 spells CASTWLGDSSYNEQFF. The CDR3 DNA sequence: TGTGCCAGCACCTGGTTGGGGGATAGCTCCTACAATGAGCAGTTCTTC. This chain uses TRBV5-6 with TRBJ2-1; either TRBD1 or TRBD2 may fit D (5 bases each). Germline CDR1 reads SGHDT; CDR2 reads YYEEEE. The CDR3 totals 16 residues. V dropped 6 bases and J dropped 0 bases, with 16 bases sitting between them.

This clone came up once. This chain joins TRBV6-5 and TRBJ2-7, with 10 bases aligning to TRBD1. This CDR3 is 15 amino acids long. Trimming removed 5 bases from V and 1 base from J; junction bases left unmatched: 5. Per the germline V gene, CDR1 is MNHEY and CDR2 is SVGAGI. CDR3 region: CASSARDRGSYEQYF. In DNA form, the CDR3 reads TGTGCCAGCAGTGCCCGGGACAGGGGTTCCTACGAGCAGTACTTC.

This clone is a singleton in its sample. The CDR3 DNA is TGTGCCATCAGTGGAGCGGGAGGGGGCACCGGGGAGCTGTTTTTT. This translates into CAISGAGGGTGELFF. The rearrangement joins TRBV10-3 to TRBJ2-2; 10 positions match TRBD2. This CDR3 has 15 amino acids. V gave up 4 bases and J gave up 4 bases; unmatched junction bases: 3. Per the germline V gene, CDR1 is ENHRY and CDR2 is SYGVKD.

The V call is TRBV28, the J call TRBJ1-3; 11 bases map to TRBD1. Germline CDR1 MDHEN, CDR2 SYDVKM. The V gene end was trimmed by 8 bases and the J gene end by 7 bases; junction bases not matched to a gene: 4. The CDR3 is 13 residues long. CDR3 loop: CASQGQGVNTIYF. CDR3 in DNA: TGTGCCAGCCAGGGACAGGGGGTCAACACCATATATTTT.

This clone occurred once. The chain links TRBV7-8 to TRBJ2-1, with 8 bases that match TRBD2. The CDR3 loop spans 15 amino acids. J was trimmed by 0 bases and V by 8 bases; bases with no gene match: 6. Germline V lookup: CDR1 SGHVS, CDR2 FQNEAQ. CDR3 coding DNA: TGTGCCAGCGTAAGTGCGGGAGGCTCCTACAATGAGCAGTTCTTC. This sequence encodes CASVSAGGSYNEQFF.

V is TRBV7-2 and J is TRBJ1-3, with 9 nucleotides matching TRBD1. Germline V lookup: CDR1 SGHTA, CDR2 FQGNSA. The junction had 4 bases not matched to a gene; V was cut back by 4 bases and J by 3 bases. The CDR3 has 15 amino acids. The CDR3 DNA follows: TGTGCCAGCAGCTCACAGGGGGCTGGTGGAAACACCATATATTTT. Translation gives CASSSQGAGGNTIYF. The whole variable domain, remainder taken from reference TRBV7-2 and TRBJ1-3, is GAGVSQSPSNKVTEKGKDVELRCDPISGHTALYWYRQSLGQGLEFLIYFQGNSAPDKSGLPSDRFSAERTGGSVSTLTIQRTQQEDSAVYLCASSSQGAGGNTIYFGEGSWLTVV.

The chain is built from TRBV4-1 and TRBJ2-5; D is perhaps TRBD2 (6 bases). There are 16 residues in the CDR3. V was pared by 4 bases and J by 6 bases, with 21 bases between. Germline V gene lookup returns CDR1 MGHRA and CDR2 YSYEKL. The CDR3 loop is CASSPLAWTGEKTQYF. CDR3 DNA sequence: TGCGCCAGCAGCCCCCTGGCCTGGACGGGAGAGAAGACCCAGTACTTC.

This chain joins TRBV6-5 and TRBJ2-7, with a weak D call TRBD2 (5 bases). V was cut by 3 bases and J by 6 bases, with 18 bases left in between. CDR1 is MNHEY and CDR2 is SVGAGI in the germline V gene. The CDR3 consists of 15 residues. CDR3 in DNA: TGTGCCAGCAGTTATTCCGGGAACAGAGTCGGCGAGCAGTACTTC. This encodes CASSYSGNRVGEQYF.

The chain employs TRBV19 and TRBJ1-2; TRBD1 matches 9 bases. Germline assignment: CDR1 LNHDA and CDR2 SQIVND (reference sequence). Trimming cost V 3 bases and J 4 bases; bases outside gene matches: 6. The CDR3 length is 15 residues. The DNA of the CDR3 is TGTGCCAGTAGTATCTCGGGACAGGGTGGCTATGGCTACACCTTC. It codes for CASSISGQGGYGYTF.

The gene calls are TRBV19 and TRBJ2-7, with D perhaps TRBD1 (6 bases). Trimming cost V 2 bases and J 0 bases, with 8 bases left between them. CDR1 LNHDA and CDR2 SQIVND come from the germline V gene (reference sequence). CDR3 length equals 14 residues. The CDR3 nucleotides are TGTGCCAGTAGTATAATGGACAGCTCCTACGAGCAGTACTTC. Encoded protein: CASSIMDSSYEQYF.

The chain uses TRBV25-1 and TRBJ2-1; perhaps D is TRBD1 or TRBD2 (5 bases each). Germline-derived CDR1 and CDR2 are MGHDK and SYGVNS. Trimming cost V 2 bases and J 6 bases, with 14 bases left between them. The CDR3 length is 15 residues. The chain's CDR3 is CASSEGGGEGNEQFF. CDR3 nucleotides: TGTGCCAGCAGTGAAGGTGGGGGAGAGGGCAATGAGCAGTTCTTC.

The V and J genes are TRBV5-4 and TRBJ1-4; perhaps TRBD1 as D (5 bases). The V end lost 0 bases, the J end lost 8 bases, and 14 bases lay between the germline ends. Germline CDR1 SGHNT, CDR2 YYREEE (reference sequence). This CDR3 has 15 residues. The CDR3 sequence: CASSLASGAGEKLFF. In nucleotides, the CDR3 is TGTGCCAGCAGCTTGGCCTCCGGGGCTGGCGAAAAACTGTTTTTT.

The rearrangement links TRBV6-5 to TRBJ2-7; the D gene is possibly TRBD1 (5 bases). Germline CDR1 and CDR2: MNHEY and SVGAGI. Trimming took off 6 bases at V and 3 bases at J, with 15 bases between the two ends. The CDR3 consists of 14 residues. This CDR3 is CASSPTVGYYEQYF. The CDR3 DNA sequence: TGTGCCAGCAGCCCGACAGTTGGCTACTACGAGCAGTACTTC.

The V call is TRBV7-9, the J call TRBJ2-5; no firm D call. This CDR3 comprises 13 residues. Trimming removed 0 bases at V and 2 bases at J, with 4 bases between. Germline CDR1 is SEHNR and CDR2 is FQNEAQ (reference sequence). The CDR3 loop is CASSLARQETQYF. In DNA, the CDR3 is TGTGCCAGCAGCTTAGCCAGGCAAGAGACCCAGTACTTC.